Listed here are 21 T cell receptor beta chains from one sample, sequenced in a study of cytomegalovirus exposure and HLA in healthy donors. The assay was immunoSEQ multiplex PCR, and TCRdb's table has in-frame clones only and misses some. The repertoire includes 150,000 to 200,000 clones, approximately 90% of them detected once, and more than 1.2% sits in the top ten. The sample consisted of PBMCs. These receptor sequences come from a woman younger than 45 in good health and CMV-seronegative.

This clone has a single count. The chain joins TRBV19 to TRBJ1-5; D remains unclear. Between the trimmed V and J ends, which lost 3 bases and 1 base, there was a span of 13 bases. There are 16 residues in the CDR3. Germline values: CDR1 LNHDA, CDR2 SQIVND (reference sequence). CDR3 loop: CASSILAGRSNQPQHF. CDR3 DNA sequence: TGTGCCAGTAGTATCTTAGCGGGCAGGAGCAATCAGCCCCAGCATTTT.

The CDR3 DNA sequence: TGTGCCAGCAGCCCTAGCGGGGGGGCCAGTACAGATACGCAGTATTTT. It specifies CASSPSGGASTDTQYF. The genes are TRBV27 and TRBJ2-3; TRBD2 aligns across 12 bases. V shed 6 bases, J shed 3 bases, and the junction held 7 bases outside the gene matches. The germline V gene has CDR1 MNHEY and CDR2 SMNVEV (reference sequence). This CDR3 is built from 16 residues.

The rearrangement links TRBV7-8 to TRBJ2-7; D not certain. The CDR3 contains 14 residues. Trimming took off 0 bases at V and 2 bases at J, with 8 bases between the two ends. Germline loops: CDR1 SGHVS, CDR2 FQNEAQ. CDR3 sequence (DNA): TGTGCCAGCAGCTTAGCCAGAGACACCTACGAGCAGTACTTC. Amino acid sequence: CASSLARDTYEQYF.

V is TRBV19 and J is TRBJ2-7, with 9 bases matching TRBD1. The CDR3 contains 14 residues. Losses at the gene ends were 8 bases for V and 4 bases for J; bases not matched to a gene: 9. Germline CDR1 LNHDA, CDR2 SQIVND (reference sequence). The CDR3 nucleotides are TGTGCCAGTTCCAAGGGGGGACAGGGATACGAGCAGTACTTC. It specifies CASSKGGQGYEQYF. The variable domain in full, completed from reference TRBV19 and TRBJ2-7, reads DGGITQSPKYLFRKEGQNVTLSCEQNLNHDAMYWYRQDPGQGLRLIYYSQIVNDFQKGDIAEGYSVSREKKESFPLTVTSAQKNPTAFYLCASSKGGQGYEQYFGPGTRLTVT.

This clone was seen just once. This chain joins TRBV21-1 and TRBJ1-1; TRBD1, as called in the table, went unchecked against the DNA. TRBV21-1 is a listed pseudogene. The CDR3 is 8 residues long. As DNA, the CDR3 is TGTGCCCATCATGAAGCTTTCTTT. Protein: CAHHEAFF.

The CDR3 is CASSLDRGNEQYF. The DNA of the CDR3 is TGTGCCAGCAGTTTGGACAGGGGCAACGAGCAGTACTTC. This chain uses TRBV2 with TRBJ2-7; 9 bases are shared with TRBD1. The V segment lost 5 bases and the J segment 5 bases; nucleotides outside the gene matches: 4. CDR3 size: 13 residues. Looked up from germline, CDR1 is SNHLY and CDR2 is FYNNEI.

The rearrangement uses TRBV5-1 and TRBJ2-3; TRBD2 might be the D (6 bases). V lost 0 bases and J lost 2, with 10 bases in between. CDR3 length: 15 amino acids. Germline V gives CDR1 SGHRS, CDR2 YFSETQ. This CDR3 is CASSLDREDTDTQYF. As DNA, the CDR3 is TGCGCCAGCAGCTTGGATAGGGAGGACACAGATACGCAGTATTTT.

The V call is TRBV5-4, the J call TRBJ1-2, with 7 bases matching TRBD1. Looked up from germline, CDR1 is SGHNT and CDR2 is YYREEE (reference sequence). The CDR3 is 13 residues long. V gave up 3 bases and J gave up 5 bases; unmatched junction bases: 4. The CDR3 loop reads CASSSGQLYGYTF. For the CDR3, the DNA is TGTGCCAGCAGCTCGGGACAGTTGTATGGCTACACCTTC.

The genes are TRBV4-1 and TRBJ1-1, with 8 bases fitting TRBD1. V lost 0 bases and J lost 4; bases outside the gene matches: 1. Germline loops: CDR1 MGHRA, CDR2 YSYEKL. The CDR3 has 14 amino acids. CDR3 in amino acids: CASSQETGVTEAFF. The CDR3 DNA sequence: TGCGCCAGCAGCCAAGAGACAGGGGTCACTGAAGCTTTCTTT.

The chain has TRBV7-6 and TRBJ1-2; TRBD1 aligns across 7 bases. The length of the CDR3 is 16 residues. Germline CDR1 and CDR2: SGHVS and FNYEAQ. The junction had 13 bases not matched to a gene; V was cut back by 5 bases and J by 4 bases. The CDR3 nucleotides read TGTGCCAGCAGCCCACGAGGGGACAGAGCCTCCTATGGCTACACCTTC. This codes for CASSPRGDRASYGYTF.

The genes are TRBV18 and TRBJ1-1; 7 bases are shared with TRBD1. The CDR3 runs to 14 residues. V lost 5 bases and J lost 0; bases outside the gene matches: 3. Germline V CDR1 and CDR2: KGHSH, LQKENI. The CDR3 DNA reads TGTGCCAGCTCAGCGACAGGGTTGAACACTGAAGCTTTCTTT. This codes for CASSATGLNTEAFF.

This clone has only one observation. This chain joins TRBV5-6 and TRBJ1-2, with 9 nucleotides matching TRBD1. V dropped 4 bases and J dropped 4; count of bases not matched to a gene: 8. CDR1 is SGHDT, CDR2 YYEEEE, per germline. This CDR3 region has 15 residues. DNA of the CDR3: TGTGCCAGCAGCCGGGGGACAGGGAACGTCTATGGCTACACCTTC. Residues: CASSRGTGNVYGYTF. The whole variable domain, filled in from reference TRBV5-6 and TRBJ1-2, reads DAGVTQSPTHLIKTRGQQVTLRCSPKSGHDTVSWYQQALGQGPQFIFQYYEEEERQRGNFPDRFSGHQFPNYSSELNVNALLLGDSALYLCASSRGTGNVYGYTFGSGTRLTVV.

Details on this clone: A junction end diverges from the germline sequence, so it may reflect a read error. V gene TRBV7-7 combines with J gene TRBJ2-5; D might be TRBD1 (7 bases). This CDR3 comprises 15 residues. CDR1 and CDR2 from the germline V gene are SSHAT and FNYEAQ (reference sequence). Here the CDR3 DNA reads TGTGCTAGCAGCCACTCAGGGGGGACCCAAGAGACCCAGTACTTC. This translates into CASSHSGGTQETQYF.

This sequence joins TRBV6-1 and TRBJ2-5, with D possibly matching TRBD1 (6 bases). The ends were cut back, 7 bases at V and 5 bases at J, with 14 bases in the middle. This CDR3 contains 13 residues. CDR1 and CDR2 from the germline V gene are MNHNS and SASEGT. The CDR3 nucleotides are TGTGCCAGCAAAAGGGGGATCTGGGAGACCCAGTACTTC. This sequence encodes CASKRGIWETQYF.

The V and J genes are TRBV18 and TRBJ2-5; D might be TRBD1 (5 bases). CDR3 size: 13 residues. Germline loops: CDR1 KGHSH, CDR2 LQKENI. V was pared by 4 bases and J by 4 bases, with 10 bases between. The CDR3 sequence is CASSQGAGETQYF. CDR3 DNA sequence: TGTGCCAGCTCACAAGGGGCCGGAGAGACCCAGTACTTC.

This clone was observed once. CDR3 nucleotides: TGTGCCAGCAGCTGGGGACTAGCGGGGGAGAAGCAAGAGACCCAGTACTTC. As protein: CASSWGLAGEKQETQYF. The V gene is TRBV7-6, the J gene TRBJ2-5; 14 bases fit TRBD2. The germline CDR1 and CDR2 sequences are SGHVS and FNYEAQ. Trimming at V came to 4 bases and at J to 2 bases, leaving 6 bases not matched to a gene. The CDR3 totals 17 residues.

In this sample, this clone turned up once. The chain links TRBV27 to TRBJ1-2; 9 bases agree with TRBD1. J was trimmed by 4 bases and V by 1 base; bases with no gene match: 10. The CDR3 is made up of 17 amino acids. The germline CDR1 and CDR2 sequences are MNHEY and SMNVEV (reference sequence). The CDR3 is CASSLWYRGRSTYGYTF. CDR3 bases: TGTGCCAGCAGTTTATGGTACAGGGGGCGATCGACCTATGGCTACACCTTC.

This chain uses TRBV9 with TRBJ2-1; 7 bases fit TRBD1. Germline loops: CDR1 SGDLS, CDR2 YYNGEE. The junction had 16 bases not matched to a gene; V was cut back by 4 bases and J by 0 bases. The CDR3 totals 19 residues. Here the CDR3 DNA reads TGTGCCAGCAGCAATCCACCGGCGACAGGGCTTAGCTCCTACAATGAGCAGTTCTTC. Its protein is CASSNPPATGLSSYNEQFF.

The V gene is TRBV5-4, the J gene TRBJ1-2; 9 nucleotides match TRBD1. The junction had 11 bases not matched to a gene; V was cut back by 7 bases and J by 4 bases. CDR3 length: 15 amino acids. Per germline, CDR1 SGHNT and CDR2 YYREEE (reference sequence). Written as DNA, the CDR3 is TGTGCCAGCGTTGACAGGGGGAGCATAGGCTATGGCTACACCTTC. It translates to CASVDRGSIGYGYTF.

The V gene is TRBV6-1, the J gene TRBJ2-7; D gene unclear. Trimming cost V 8 bases and J 3 bases, with 8 bases left between them. CDR3 size: 11 residues. Germline V gene lookup returns CDR1 MNHNS and CDR2 SASEGT. The CDR3 spells CASGLGYEQYF. In DNA form, the CDR3 reads TGTGCCAGCGGGCTTGGCTACGAGCAGTACTTC.

The V call is TRBV9, the J call TRBJ2-1; 12 nucleotides agree with TRBD2. The CDR3 consists of 16 residues. Germline loops: CDR1 SGDLS, CDR2 YYNGEE. V shed 3 bases and J 4 bases; nucleotides not matched to a gene: 5. For the CDR3, the DNA is TGTGCCAGCAGCGCCCTACTAGCGGGGGGATACAATGAGCAGTTCTTC. Amino acids: CASSALLAGGYNEQFF.